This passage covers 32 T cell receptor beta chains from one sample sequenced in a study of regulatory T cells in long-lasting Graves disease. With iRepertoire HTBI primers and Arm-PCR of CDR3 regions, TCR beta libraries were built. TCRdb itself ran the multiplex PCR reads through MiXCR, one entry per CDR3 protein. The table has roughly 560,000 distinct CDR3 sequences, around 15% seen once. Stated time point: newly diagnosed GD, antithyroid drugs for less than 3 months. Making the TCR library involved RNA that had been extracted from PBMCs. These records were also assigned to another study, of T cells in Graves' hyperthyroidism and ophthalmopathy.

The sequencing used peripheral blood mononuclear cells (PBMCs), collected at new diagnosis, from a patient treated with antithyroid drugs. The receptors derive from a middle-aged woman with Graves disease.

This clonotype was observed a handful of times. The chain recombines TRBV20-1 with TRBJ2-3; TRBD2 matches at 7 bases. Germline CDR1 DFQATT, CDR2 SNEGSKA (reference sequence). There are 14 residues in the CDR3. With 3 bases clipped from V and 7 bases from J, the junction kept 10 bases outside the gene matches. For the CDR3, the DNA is TGCAGTGCTAGTATCCCGCCGACTAGCAATACGCAGTATTTT. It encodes CSASIPPTSNTQYF.

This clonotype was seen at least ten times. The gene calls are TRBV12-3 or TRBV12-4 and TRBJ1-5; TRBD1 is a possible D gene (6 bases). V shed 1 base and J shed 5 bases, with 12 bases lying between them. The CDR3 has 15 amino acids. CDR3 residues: CASSLEARGDQPQHF. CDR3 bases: TGTGCCAGCAGTTTAGAGGCCAGGGGCGATCAGCCCCAGCATTTT.

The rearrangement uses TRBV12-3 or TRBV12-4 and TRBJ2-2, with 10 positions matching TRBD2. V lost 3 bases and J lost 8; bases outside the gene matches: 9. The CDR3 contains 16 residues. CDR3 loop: CASSLAPAGGKGELFF. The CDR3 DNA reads TGTGCCAGCAGTTTGGCTCCAGCGGGGGGGAAGGGGGAGCTGTTTTTT.

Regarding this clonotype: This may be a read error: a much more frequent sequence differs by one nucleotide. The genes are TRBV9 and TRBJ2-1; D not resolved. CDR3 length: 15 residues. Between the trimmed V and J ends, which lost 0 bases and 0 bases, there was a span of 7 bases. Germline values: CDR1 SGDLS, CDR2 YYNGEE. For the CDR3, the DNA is TGTGCCAGCAGCGTAGACCCTAGCTCCTACAATGAGCAGTTCTTC. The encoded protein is CASSVDPSSYNEQFF.

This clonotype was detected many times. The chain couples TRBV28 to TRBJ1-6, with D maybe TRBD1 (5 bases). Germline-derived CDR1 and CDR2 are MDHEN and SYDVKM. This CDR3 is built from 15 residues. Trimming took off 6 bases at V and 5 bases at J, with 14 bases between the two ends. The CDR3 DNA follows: TGTGCCAGCAGGCCGCCGGGGCCCAATAATTCACCCCTCCACTTT. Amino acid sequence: CASRPPGPNNSPLHF.

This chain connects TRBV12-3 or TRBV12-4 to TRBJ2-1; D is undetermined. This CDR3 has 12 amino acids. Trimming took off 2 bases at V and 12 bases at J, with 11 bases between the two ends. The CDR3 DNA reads TGTGCCAGCAGTTTAACGTGGAATTTGCAGTTCTTC. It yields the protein CASSLTWNLQFF.

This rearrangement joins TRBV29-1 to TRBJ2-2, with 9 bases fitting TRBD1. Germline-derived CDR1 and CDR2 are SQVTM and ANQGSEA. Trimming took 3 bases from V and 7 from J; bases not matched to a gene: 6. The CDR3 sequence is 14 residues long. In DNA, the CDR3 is TGCAGCGTTGAGGGACAGGGACGGAACGGGGAGCTGTTTTTT. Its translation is CSVEGQGRNGELFF.

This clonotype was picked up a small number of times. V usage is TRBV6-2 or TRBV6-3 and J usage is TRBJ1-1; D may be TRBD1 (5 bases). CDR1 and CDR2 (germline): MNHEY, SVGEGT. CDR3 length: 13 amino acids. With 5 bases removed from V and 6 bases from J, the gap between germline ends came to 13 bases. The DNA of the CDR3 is TGTGCCAGCAGTCCTGGGGGGATCGCTGAAGCTTTCTTT. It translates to CASSPGGIAEAFF.

The CDR3 coding sequence is TGTGCCAGCAGCCACTTGGACGGGACATCCTACGAGCAGTACTTC. Protein sequence: CASSHLDGTSYEQYF. This chain uses TRBV14 with TRBJ2-7; maybe TRBD1 (6 bases). Germline assignment: CDR1 SGHDN and CDR2 FVKESK. The CDR3 is made up of 15 amino acids. V was shortened by 3 bases and J by 1 base, with 13 bases between the two germline ends.

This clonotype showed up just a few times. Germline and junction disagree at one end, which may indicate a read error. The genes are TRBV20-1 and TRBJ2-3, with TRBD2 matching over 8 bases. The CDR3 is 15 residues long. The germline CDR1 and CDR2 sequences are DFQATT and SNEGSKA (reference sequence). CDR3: CSARDKAGGTDTQYF. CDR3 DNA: TGCAGTGCTAGAGATAAGGCGGGGGGCACCGATACGCAGTATTTT.

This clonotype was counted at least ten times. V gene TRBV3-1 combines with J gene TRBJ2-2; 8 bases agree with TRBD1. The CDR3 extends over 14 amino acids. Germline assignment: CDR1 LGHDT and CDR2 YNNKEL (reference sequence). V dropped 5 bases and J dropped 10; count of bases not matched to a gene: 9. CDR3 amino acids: CASSDRTGSAELFF. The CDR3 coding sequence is TGTGCCAGCAGCGATCGGACAGGGAGTGCGGAGCTGTTTTTT.

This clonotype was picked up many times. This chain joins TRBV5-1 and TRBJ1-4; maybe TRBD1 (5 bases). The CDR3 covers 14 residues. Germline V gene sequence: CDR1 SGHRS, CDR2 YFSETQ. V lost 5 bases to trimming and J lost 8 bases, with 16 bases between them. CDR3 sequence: CASSPGPPTEKLFF. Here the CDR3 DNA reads TGCGCCAGCAGTCCGGGACCACCTACCGAAAAACTGTTTTTT.

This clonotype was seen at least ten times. In DNA, the CDR3 is TGTGCCAGCAGTTACTCGACACGGGGGTCCTCCTACGAGCAGTACTTC. This codes for CASSYSTRGSSYEQYF. The V and J genes are TRBV6-5 and TRBJ2-7; a possible D gene is TRBD2 (6 bases). In germline, CDR1 is MNHEY, CDR2 SVGAGI. The V end lost 0 bases, the J end lost 0 bases, and 12 bases lay between the germline ends. This CDR3 spans 16 amino acids.

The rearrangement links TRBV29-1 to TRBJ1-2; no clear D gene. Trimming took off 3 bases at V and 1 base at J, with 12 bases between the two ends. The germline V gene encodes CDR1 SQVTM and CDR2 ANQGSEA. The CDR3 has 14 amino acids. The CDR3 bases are TGCAGCGTTGAGCTAACTAAAAGTAACTATGGCTACACCTTC. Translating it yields CSVELTKSNYGYTF.

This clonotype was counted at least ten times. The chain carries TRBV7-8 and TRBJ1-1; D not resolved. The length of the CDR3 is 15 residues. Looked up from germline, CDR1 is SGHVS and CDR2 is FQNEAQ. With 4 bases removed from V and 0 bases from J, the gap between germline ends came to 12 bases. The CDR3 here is CASSSLLGMNTEAFF. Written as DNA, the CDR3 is TGTGCCAGCAGCTCCCTTTTAGGTATGAACACTGAAGCTTTCTTT. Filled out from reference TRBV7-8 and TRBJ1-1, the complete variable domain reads GAGVSQSPRYKVAKRGQDVALRCDPISGHVSLFWYQQALGQGPEFLTYFQNEAQLDKSGLPSDRFFAERPEGSVSTLKIQRTQQEDSAVYLCASSSLLGMNTEAFFGQGTRLTVV.

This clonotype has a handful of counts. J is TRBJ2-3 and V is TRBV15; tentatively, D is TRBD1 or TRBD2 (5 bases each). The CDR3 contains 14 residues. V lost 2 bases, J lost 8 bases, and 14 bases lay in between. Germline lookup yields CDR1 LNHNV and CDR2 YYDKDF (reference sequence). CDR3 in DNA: TGTGCCACCAGCAGATCCCGATCTGGGGGTACGCAGTATTTT. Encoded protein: CATSRSRSGGTQYF.

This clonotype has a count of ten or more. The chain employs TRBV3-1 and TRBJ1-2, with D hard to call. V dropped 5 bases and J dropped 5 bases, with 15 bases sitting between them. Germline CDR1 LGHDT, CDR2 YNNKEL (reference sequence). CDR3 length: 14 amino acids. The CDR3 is CASSVSLWAYGYTF. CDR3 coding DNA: TGTGCCAGCAGCGTGAGTCTATGGGCTTATGGCTACACCTTC. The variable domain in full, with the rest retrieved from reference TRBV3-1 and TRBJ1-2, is DTAVSQTPKYLVTQMGNDKSIKCEQNLGHDTMYWYKQDSKKFLKIMFSYNNKELIINETVPNRFSPKSPDKAHLNLHINSLELGDSAVYFCASSVSLWAYGYTFGSGTRLTVV.

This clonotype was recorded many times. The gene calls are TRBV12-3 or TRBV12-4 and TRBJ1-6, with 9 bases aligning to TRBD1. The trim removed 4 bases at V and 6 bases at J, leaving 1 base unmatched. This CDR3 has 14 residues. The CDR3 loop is CASSWDRANSPLHF. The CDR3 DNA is TGTGCCAGCAGTTGGGACAGGGCTAATTCACCCCTCCACTTT.

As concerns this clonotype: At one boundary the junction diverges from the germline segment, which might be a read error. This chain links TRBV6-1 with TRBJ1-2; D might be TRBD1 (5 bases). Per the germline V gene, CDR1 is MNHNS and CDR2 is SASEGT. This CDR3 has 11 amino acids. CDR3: CASSRLGGAVF. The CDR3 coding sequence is TGTGCCAGCAGTCGTTTGGGAGGGGCGGTCTTC.

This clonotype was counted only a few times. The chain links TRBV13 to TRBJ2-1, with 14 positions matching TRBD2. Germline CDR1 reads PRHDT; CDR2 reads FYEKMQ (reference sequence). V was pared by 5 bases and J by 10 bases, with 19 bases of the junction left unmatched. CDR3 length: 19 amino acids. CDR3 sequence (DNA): TGTGCCAGCAGCCCATTCAATATTTGGGGACTAGCGGGGGTTGACGAGCAGTTCTTC. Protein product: CASSPFNIWGLAGVDEQFF.

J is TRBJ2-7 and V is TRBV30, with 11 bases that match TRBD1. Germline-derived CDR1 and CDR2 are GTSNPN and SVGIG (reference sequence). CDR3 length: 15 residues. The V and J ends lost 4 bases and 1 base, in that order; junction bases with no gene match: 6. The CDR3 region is CAWIRGQGVSYEQYF. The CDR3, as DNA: TGTGCCTGGATAAGGGGACAGGGGGTTTCCTACGAGCAGTACTTC.

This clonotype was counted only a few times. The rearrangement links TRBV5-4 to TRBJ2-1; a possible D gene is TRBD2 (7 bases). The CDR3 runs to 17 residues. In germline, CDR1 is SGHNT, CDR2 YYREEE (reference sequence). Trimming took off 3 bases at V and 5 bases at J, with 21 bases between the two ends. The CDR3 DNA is TGTGCCAGCAGCTCCCCTAGGGGGGGGACTATTAACAATGAGCAGTTCTTC. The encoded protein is CASSSPRGGTINNEQFF.

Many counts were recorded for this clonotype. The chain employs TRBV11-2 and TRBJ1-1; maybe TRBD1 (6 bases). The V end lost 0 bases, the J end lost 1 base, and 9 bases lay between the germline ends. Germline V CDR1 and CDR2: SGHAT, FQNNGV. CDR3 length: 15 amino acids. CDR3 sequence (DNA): TGTGCCAGCAGCTTAGAGGGACACCCGAACACTGAAGCTTTCTTT. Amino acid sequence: CASSLEGHPNTEAFF.

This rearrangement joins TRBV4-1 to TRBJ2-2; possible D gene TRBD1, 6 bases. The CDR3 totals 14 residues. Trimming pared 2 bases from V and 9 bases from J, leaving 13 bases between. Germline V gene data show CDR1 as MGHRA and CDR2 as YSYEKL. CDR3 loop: CASSQLDRDWELFF. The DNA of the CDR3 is TGCGCCAGCAGCCAATTGGACAGAGACTGGGAGCTGTTTTTT.

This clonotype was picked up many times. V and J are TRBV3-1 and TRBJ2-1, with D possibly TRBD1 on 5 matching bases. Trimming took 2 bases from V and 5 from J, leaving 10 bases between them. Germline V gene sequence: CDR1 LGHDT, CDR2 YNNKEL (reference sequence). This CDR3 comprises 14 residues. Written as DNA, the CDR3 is TGTGCCAGCAGCCAATTAGCAGGGAACAATGAGCAGTTCTTC. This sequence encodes CASSQLAGNNEQFF.

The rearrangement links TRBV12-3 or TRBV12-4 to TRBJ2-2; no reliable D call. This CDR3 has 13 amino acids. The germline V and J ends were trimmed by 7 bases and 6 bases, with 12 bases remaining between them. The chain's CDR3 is CASIPRNAGELFF. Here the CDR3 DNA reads TGTGCCAGCATACCAAGAAACGCCGGGGAGCTGTTTTTT.

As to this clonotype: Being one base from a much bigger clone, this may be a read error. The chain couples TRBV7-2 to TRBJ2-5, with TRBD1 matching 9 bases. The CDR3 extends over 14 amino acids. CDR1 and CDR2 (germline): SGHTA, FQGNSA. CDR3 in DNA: TGTGTCAGCAGCCGTGGGACAGGGAGAGAGACCCAGTACTTC. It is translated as CVSSRGTGRETQYF.

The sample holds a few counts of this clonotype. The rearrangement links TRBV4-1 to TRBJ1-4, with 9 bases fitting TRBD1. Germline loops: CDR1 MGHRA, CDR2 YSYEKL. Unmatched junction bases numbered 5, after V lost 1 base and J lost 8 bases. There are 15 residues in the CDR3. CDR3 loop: CASSQGDRVVEKLFF. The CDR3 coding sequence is TGCGCCAGCAGCCAAGGGGACAGGGTCGTAGAAAAACTGTTTTTT.

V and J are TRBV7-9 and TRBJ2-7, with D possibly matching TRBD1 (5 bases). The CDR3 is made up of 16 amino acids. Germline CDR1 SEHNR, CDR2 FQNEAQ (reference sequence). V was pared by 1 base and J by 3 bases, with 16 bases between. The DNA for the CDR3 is TGTGCCAGCAGCTTAGTGCAGGGCCCCTGGAACTACGAGCAGTACTTC. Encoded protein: CASSLVQGPWNYEQYF.

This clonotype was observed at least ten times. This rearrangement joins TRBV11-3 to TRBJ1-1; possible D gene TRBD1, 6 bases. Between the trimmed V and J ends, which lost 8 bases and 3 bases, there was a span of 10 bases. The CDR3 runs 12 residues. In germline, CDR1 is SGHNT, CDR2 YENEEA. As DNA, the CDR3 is TGTGCCAGCGGGGACACCTACACTGAAGCTTTCTTT. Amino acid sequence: CASGDTYTEAFF.

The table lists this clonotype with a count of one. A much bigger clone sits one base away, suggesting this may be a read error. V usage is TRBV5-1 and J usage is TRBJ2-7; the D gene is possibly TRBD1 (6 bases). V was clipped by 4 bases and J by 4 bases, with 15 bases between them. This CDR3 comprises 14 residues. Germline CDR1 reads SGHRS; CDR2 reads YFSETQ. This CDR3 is CASSKVSGAYEQYF. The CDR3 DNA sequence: TGCGCCAGCAGCAAAGTCTCAGGGGCTTACGAGCAGTACTTC.

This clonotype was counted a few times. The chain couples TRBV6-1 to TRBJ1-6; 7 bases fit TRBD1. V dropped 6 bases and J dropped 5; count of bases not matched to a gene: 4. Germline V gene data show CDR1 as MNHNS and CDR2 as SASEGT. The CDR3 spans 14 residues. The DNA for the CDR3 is TGTGCCAGCAGGGCGACAGGGCATAATTCACCCCTCCACTTT. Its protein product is CASRATGHNSPLHF.